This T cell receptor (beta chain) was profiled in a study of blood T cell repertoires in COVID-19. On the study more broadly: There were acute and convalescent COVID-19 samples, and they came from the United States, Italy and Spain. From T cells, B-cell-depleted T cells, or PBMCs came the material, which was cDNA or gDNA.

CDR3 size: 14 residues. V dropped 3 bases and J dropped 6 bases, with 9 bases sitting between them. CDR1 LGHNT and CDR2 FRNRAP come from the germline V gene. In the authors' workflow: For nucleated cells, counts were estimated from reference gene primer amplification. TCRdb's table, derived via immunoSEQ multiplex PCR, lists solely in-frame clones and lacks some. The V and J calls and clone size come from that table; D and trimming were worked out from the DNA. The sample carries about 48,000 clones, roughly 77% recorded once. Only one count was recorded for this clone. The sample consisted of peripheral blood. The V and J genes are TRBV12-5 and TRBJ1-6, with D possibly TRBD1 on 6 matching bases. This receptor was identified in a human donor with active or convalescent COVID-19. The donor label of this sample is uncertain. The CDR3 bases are TGTGCTAGTGGTTTTGCCAGGGGTAATTCACCCCTCCACTTT. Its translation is CASGFARGNSPLHF.